A single sample is the source of the 24 T cell receptor beta chains below, sequenced in a study of T cells in Graves' hyperthyroidism and ophthalmopathy (dated by TCRdb to between 2018 and 2021). The library was made by multiplex PCR. The instrument was an Illumina HiSeq 2000. Amplification of TCR beta CDR3 regions was carried out from RNA transcripts. The first round of RT-PCR for the TCR CDR3 was performed with the HTBI primer set and the Qiagen OneStep RT-PCR kit. In TCRdb, the public reads were trimmed at Q25 with fastp and aligned with MiXCR, with productive beta chains retained. Every distinct CDR3 protein forms one entry, paired with its most common genes and DNA. This sample holds about 530,000 distinct CDR3 sequences; 17% were observed only once. 17% of the sample is taken by the ten largest. Sequenced material: blood. Receptors were obtained from a woman aged 18-29 years with Graves' ophthalmopathy.

The V call is TRBV14, the J call TRBJ1-6; D not certain. The CDR3 has 15 amino acids. V gave up 0 bases and J gave up 7 bases, with 10 bases separating them. Germline CDR1 SGHDN, CDR2 FVKESK. CDR3 residues: CASSQDTFTNSPLHF. CDR3 nucleotides: TGTGCCAGCAGCCAAGATACCTTCACAAATTCACCCCTCCACTTT.

This clonotype has just a few counts. The CDR3 region is CASSSGTSGSLQETQYF. As DNA, the CDR3 is TGTGCCAGCAGCTCGGGGACTAGCGGGAGCCTGCAAGAGACCCAGTACTTC. This chain uses TRBV13 with TRBJ2-5, with 14 bases aligning to TRBD2. The germline V gene encodes CDR1 PRHDT and CDR2 FYEKMQ (reference sequence). With 4 bases clipped from V and 2 bases from J, the junction kept 6 bases outside the gene matches. The CDR3 length is 17 residues.

This clonotype was counted between two and nine times. CDR3 protein: CASSTPGLAGGQRETQYF. The CDR3 DNA reads TGTGCCAGCAGCACCCCGGGACTAGCGGGAGGGCAGAGAGAGACCCAGTACTTC. V gene TRBV5-6 combines with J gene TRBJ2-5, with 16 bases matching TRBD2. The CDR3 has 18 amino acids. The V and J ends lost 4 bases and 4 bases, in that order; junction bases with no gene match: 10. Germline V gives CDR1 SGHDT, CDR2 YYEEEE.

The rearrangement uses TRBV4-2 and TRBJ1-2; D is uncertain. This CDR3 region has 14 residues. The germline V gene has CDR1 LGHNA and CDR2 YNFKEQ. The V end lost 0 bases, the J end lost 2 bases, and 7 bases lay between the germline ends. Here the CDR3 reads CASSQESRNYGYTF. CDR3 DNA: TGTGCCAGCAGCCAAGAGAGCAGAAACTATGGCTACACCTTC.

Remarks on this clonotype: Possible read error: a much larger clone is one base away. The chain is built from TRBV30 and TRBJ2-1; TRBD2 agrees at 10 bases. CDR1 and CDR2 (germline): GTSNPN, SVGIG (reference sequence). This CDR3 has 14 amino acids. The CDR3 protein is CAGSRTSGIYEQFF. CDR3 nucleotides: TGTGCCGGGAGCAGGACTAGCGGAATCTATGAGCAGTTCTTC.

This clonotype has a count of ten or more. This chain uses TRBV11-2 with TRBJ2-1; D call uncertain. Germline values: CDR1 SGHAT, CDR2 FQNNGV. The CDR3 is made up of 13 amino acids. With 1 base removed from V and 9 bases from J, the gap between germline ends came to 10 bases. This CDR3 is CASSLASITEQFF. The CDR3 nucleotides read TGTGCCAGCAGCTTAGCTAGTATCACTGAGCAGTTCTTC. Variable domain in full (rest from reference TRBV11-2 and TRBJ2-1): EAGVAQSPRYKIIEKRQSVAFWCNPISGHATLYWYQQILGQGPKLLIQFQNNGVVDDSQLPKDRFSAERLKGVDSTLKIQPAKLEDSAVYLCASSLASITEQFFGPGTRLTVL.

This clonotype was recorded at least ten times. The gene calls are TRBV20-1 and TRBJ2-1; D perhaps matches TRBD1 (7 bases). Germline CDR1 is DFQATT and CDR2 is SNEGSKA (reference sequence). The CDR3 is made up of 12 amino acids. V was clipped by 6 bases and J by 7 bases, with 13 bases between them. The CDR3 region is CSAGGTENEQFF. Here the CDR3 DNA reads TGCAGTGCAGGAGGGACAGAGAATGAGCAGTTCTTC.

There are many counts of this clonotype. The V call is TRBV3-1, the J call TRBJ2-7; 10 bases are shared with TRBD1. The CDR3 is made up of 15 amino acids. Per the germline V gene, CDR1 is LGHDT and CDR2 is YNNKEL (reference sequence). V shed 3 bases and J 4 bases; nucleotides not matched to a gene: 6. The chain's CDR3 is CASSHGTGVKYEQYF. The CDR3 DNA is TGTGCCAGCAGCCACGGGACAGGGGTTAAGTACGAGCAGTACTTC.

This clonotype was seen ten or more times. The chain uses TRBV19 and TRBJ1-1, with D unclear. The ends were cut back, 5 bases at V and 3 bases at J, with 22 bases in the middle. CDR1 and CDR2 (germline): LNHDA, SQIVND (reference sequence). The CDR3 has 17 residues. Here the CDR3 reads CASSPVSGSTWHTEAFF. The DNA of the CDR3 is TGTGCCAGTAGTCCCGTGAGCGGCTCCACATGGCACACTGAAGCTTTCTTT.

V is TRBV6-2 or TRBV6-3 and J is TRBJ2-1; D remains unclear. Germline V gene lookup returns CDR1 MNHEY and CDR2 SVGEGT. The CDR3 totals 11 residues. The CDR3 protein is CSVHRNNEQFF. The CDR3 DNA follows: TGTTCGGTCCATAGGAACAATGAGCAGTTCTTC.

This clonotype was counted at least ten times. The V gene is TRBV5-6, the J gene TRBJ1-2, with 7 nucleotides matching TRBD1. Losses at the gene ends were 0 bases for V and 4 bases for J; bases not matched to a gene: 9. The CDR3 is made up of 16 amino acids. Germline lookup yields CDR1 SGHDT and CDR2 YYEEEE. CDR3 bases: TGTGCCAGCAGCTTGGACGAGGGGGCGCTTGGCTATGGCTACACCTTC. This sequence encodes CASSLDEGALGYGYTF. Together with reference TRBV5-6 and TRBJ1-2, the CDR3 gives the full variable domain: DAGVTQSPTHLIKTRGQQVTLRCSPKSGHDTVSWYQQALGQGPQFIFQYYEEEERQRGNFPDRFSGHQFPNYSSELNVNALLLGDSALYLCASSLDEGALGYGYTFGSGTRLTVV.

This clonotype was counted a few times. V gene TRBV4-2 combines with J gene TRBJ1-1, with D hard to call. This CDR3 has 15 residues. Germline V gene data show CDR1 as LGHNA and CDR2 as YNFKEQ. V lost 3 bases and J 0 bases, leaving 11 bases between the germline ends. The CDR3 coding sequence is TGTGCCAGCAGCCAGCCGGATGGGATGAACACTGAAGCTTTCTTT. Its translation is CASSQPDGMNTEAFF.

Many counts were recorded for this clonotype. This sequence joins TRBV6-1 and TRBJ1-6; possible D gene TRBD1, 6 bases. V was shortened by 5 bases and J by 0 bases, with 14 bases between the two germline ends. Germline lookup yields CDR1 MNHNS and CDR2 SASEGT. CDR3 length equals 17 residues. CDR3 amino acids: CASSPGQTSSYNSPLHF. CDR3 in DNA: TGTGCCAGCAGTCCCGGACAGACGAGCTCCTATAATTCACCCCTCCACTTT.

This clonotype showed up just a few times. The chain joins TRBV6-5 to TRBJ1-2; D is possibly TRBD1 (5 bases). Germline V gene lookup returns CDR1 MNHEY and CDR2 SVGAGI. This CDR3 spans 15 amino acids. V was clipped by 0 bases and J by 5 bases, with 13 bases between them. The CDR3 sequence: CASSYSRGGYYGYTF. The CDR3 DNA follows: TGTGCCAGCAGTTACTCGCGGGGGGGATATTATGGCTACACCTTC.

This clonotype came up a few times. The chain has TRBV7-9 and TRBJ1-1, with unresolved D. The CDR3 is made up of 15 amino acids. CDR1 is SEHNR and CDR2 is FQNEAQ in the germline V gene (reference sequence). The V gene lost 2 bases and the J gene lost 0 bases, with 10 bases spanning the gap. In DNA, the CDR3 is TGTGCCAGCAGCTTATACGGTACGGTGAACACTGAAGCTTTCTTT. The encoded protein is CASSLYGTVNTEAFF.

This clonotype was seen ten or more times. The genes are TRBV2 and TRBJ2-2; 8 bases align to TRBD1. Looked up from germline, CDR1 is SNHLY and CDR2 is FYNNEI. Losses at the gene ends were 7 bases for V and 7 bases for J; bases not matched to a gene: 11. The CDR3 runs to 15 residues. The CDR3 reads CASTGPGGGGGELFF. DNA for the CDR3: TGTGCCAGCACGGGTCCAGGGGGCGGTGGCGGGGAGCTGTTTTTT.

This clonotype occurred a few times. The V gene is TRBV27, the J gene TRBJ1-2, with TRBD1 matching 8 bases. The J segment lost 4 bases and the V segment lost 6 bases, leaving 7 bases of the junction unmatched. Per germline, CDR1 MNHEY and CDR2 SMNVEV (reference sequence). The CDR3 has 14 residues. In nucleotides, the CDR3 is TGTGCCAGCAGATCCCGGACAGGGTTCTATGGCTACACCTTC. This translates into CASRSRTGFYGYTF.

This clonotype was counted many times. This chain links TRBV29-1 with TRBJ2-1; TRBD1 matches at 9 bases. The CDR3 is 14 amino acids. The junction had 7 bases not matched to a gene; V was cut back by 4 bases and J by 6 bases. The V gene's germline CDR1 is SQVTM and CDR2 ANQGSEA. CDR3 DNA: TGCAGCGTTGCCCGGGACAGGGTAGTCAATGAGCAGTTCTTC. Its translation is CSVARDRVVNEQFF.

This clonotype was counted ten times or more. This chain joins TRBV5-5 and TRBJ2-7, with TRBD1 as a possible D gene (6 bases). Germline V gene lookup returns CDR1 SGHKS and CDR2 YYEKEE (reference sequence). V lost 3 bases, J lost 3 bases, and 13 bases lay in between. The CDR3 is made up of 14 amino acids. The CDR3 DNA sequence: TGTGCCAGCAGCTGGGACACTGAAAACTACGAGCAGTACTTC. It codes for CASSWDTENYEQYF.

Ten or more counts support this clonotype. This chain connects TRBV13 to TRBJ1-1; the match to TRBD1 covers 7 bases. This CDR3 region has 15 residues. Germline values: CDR1 PRHDT, CDR2 FYEKMQ (reference sequence). Germline trimming cut 5 bases from V and 0 bases from J; bases unmatched to any gene: 6. This CDR3 is CASSALRGLNTEAFF. In DNA, the CDR3 is TGTGCCAGCAGCGCGCTCAGGGGGTTGAACACTGAAGCTTTCTTT.

The chain combines TRBV19 with TRBJ1-2; D possibly corresponds to TRBD1 (6 bases). The CDR3 totals 13 residues. Trimming shortened V by 6 bases and J by 2 bases, and 10 bases separated the two germline ends. Germline V gene sequence: CDR1 LNHDA, CDR2 SQIVND (reference sequence). CDR3 loop: CASRDGQNYGYTF. CDR3 DNA: TGTGCCAGTAGAGATGGACAGAACTATGGCTACACCTTC.

There are a few counts of this clonotype. The V gene is TRBV4-2, the J gene TRBJ2-5; D unclear. Looked up from germline, CDR1 is LGHNA and CDR2 is YNFKEQ. V lost 1 base, J lost 2 bases, and 8 bases lay in between. There are 14 residues in the CDR3. The CDR3 is CASSQGDLQETQYF. CDR3 in DNA: TGTGCCAGCAGCCAAGGGGATCTTCAAGAGACCCAGTACTTC.

The sample holds a few counts of this clonotype. The chain joins TRBV7-6 to TRBJ1-6, with TRBD1 identical over 9 bases. This CDR3 is built from 13 residues. CDR1 and CDR2 (germline): SGHVS, FNYEAQ. After removal of 5 bases from V and 13 bases from J, the junction contained 6 bases not matched to a gene. The CDR3 region is CASSPDRGRPLHF. Written as DNA, the CDR3 is TGTGCCAGCAGCCCCGACAGGGGGAGGCCCCTCCACTTT.

This clonotype was seen at least ten times. The gene calls are TRBV30 and TRBJ2-5; D is uncertain. The CDR3 spans 13 residues. Germline values: CDR1 GTSNPN, CDR2 SVGIG (reference sequence). V dropped 0 bases and J dropped 5 bases, with 10 bases sitting between them. CDR3 bases: TGTGCCTGGAGTGTAGGTCATACTGAGACCCAGTACTTC. Amino acids: CAWSVGHTETQYF.